A single sample gave rise to the 17 T cell receptor beta chains below, sequenced in a study of OX40 agonist ivuxolimab in advanced cancers. TCRdb's copy holds only in-frame clones and misses some; the assay was immunoSEQ multiplex PCR. There are some 76,000 clones in the sample; about 87% occur only once, and around 7.2% lies in the top ten. This material consisted of CD4+ or CD8+ T cells sorted from blood, taken in a trial of the OX40 agonist ivuxolimab. Source of these receptors: an adult with an advanced solid tumor such as melanoma, head and neck, liver or kidney cancer.

The chain couples TRBV4-3 to TRBJ2-4; D unclear. V gave up 1 base and J gave up 0 bases, with 13 bases separating them. Germline V gene sequence: CDR1 LGHNA, CDR2 YSLEER. The CDR3 spans 17 residues. The CDR3 nucleotides are TGCGCCAGCAGCCAAGCCCCGCCCCGGGTAGCCAAAAACATTCAGTACTTC. The encoded protein is CASSQAPPRVAKNIQYF.

The V call is TRBV9, the J call TRBJ2-1, with D perhaps assigned TRBD1 or TRBD2 (5 bases each). The V and J ends lost 4 bases and 0 bases respectively, with 17 bases between them. Germline V CDR1 and CDR2: SGDLS, YYNGEE. CDR3 length equals 17 residues. CDR3 sequence (DNA): TGTGCCAGCAGCAGCACGGGACGTCAGAGCTCCTACAATGAGCAGTTCTTC. Its protein is CASSSTGRQSSYNEQFF.

This chain connects TRBV5-1 to TRBJ2-7; TRBD1 is a possible D gene (7 bases). Trimming shortened V by 4 bases and J by 3 bases, and 17 bases separated the two germline ends. The CDR3 runs 15 residues. The V gene's germline CDR1 is SGHRS and CDR2 YFSETQ. CDR3 protein: CASSLDRQGGYEQYF. The CDR3 coding sequence is TGCGCCAGCAGCCTGGACAGGCAGGGGGGCTACGAGCAGTACTTC.

This chain uses TRBV19 with TRBJ2-7; 7 bases line up with TRBD1. The V gene end was trimmed by 4 bases and the J gene end by 3 bases; junction bases not matched to a gene: 9. This CDR3 contains 15 residues. Germline V gives CDR1 LNHDA, CDR2 SQIVND (reference sequence). CDR3 protein: CASSRDSQFRYEQYF. In DNA, the CDR3 is TGTGCCAGTAGTAGGGACAGTCAGTTCCGCTACGAGCAGTACTTC.

The V gene is TRBV29-1, the J gene TRBJ2-5, with a weak D call TRBD1 (6 bases). CDR3 length: 12 residues. CDR1 and CDR2 (germline): SQVTM, ANQGSEA. Trimming stripped 6 bases from V and 5 bases from J, with 13 bases between. CDR3 DNA sequence: TGCAGCGTCACACAGGGTGTGGAGACCCAGTACTTC. Translated: CSVTQGVETQYF.

The chain carries TRBV9 and TRBJ2-2; D unclear. CDR3 length: 12 amino acids. The V and J ends lost 4 bases and 3 bases respectively, with 4 bases between them. Germline CDR1 SGDLS, CDR2 YYNGEE. CDR3 sequence: CASSWDTGELFF. The CDR3 region has the DNA TGTGCCAGCAGCTGGGACACCGGGGAGCTGTTTTTT.

This clone appeared once. The chain carries TRBV7-8 and TRBJ2-2; D unclear. This CDR3 spans 14 amino acids. Germline CDR1 SGHVS, CDR2 FQNEAQ. V lost 5 bases, J lost 1 base, and 8 bases lay in between. CDR3 nucleotide sequence: TGTGCCAGCAGCCAGACAAGGAACACCGGGGAGCTGTTTTTT. This codes for CASSQTRNTGELFF. Full variable domain (outside the CDR3, taken from reference TRBV7-8 and TRBJ2-2): GAGVSQSPRYKVAKRGQDVALRCDPISGHVSLFWYQQALGQGPEFLTYFQNEAQLDKSGLPSDRFFAERPEGSVSTLKIQRTQQEDSAVYLCASSQTRNTGELFFGEGSRLTVL.

Here the CDR3 DNA reads TGCGCCAGCAGCTGGATGTCCGGGAGCAATCAGCCCCAGCATTTT. Protein product: CASSWMSGSNQPQHF. The chain joins TRBV5-1 to TRBJ1-5; the D is unclear. The CDR3 is 15 residues long. The V end lost 3 bases, the J end lost 1 base, and 11 bases lay between the germline ends. Looked up from germline, CDR1 is SGHRS and CDR2 is YFSETQ.

The chain joins TRBV7-8 to TRBJ1-1; D is undetermined. V lost 5 bases, J lost 1 base, and 11 bases lay in between. The CDR3 loop spans 14 amino acids. Germline lookup yields CDR1 SGHVS and CDR2 FQNEAQ. The chain's CDR3 is CASSPFWTNTEAFF. DNA for the CDR3: TGTGCCAGCAGCCCCTTTTGGACGAACACTGAAGCTTTCTTT. Using reference TRBV7-8 and TRBJ1-1 for the parts outside the CDR3, the full variable domain is GAGVSQSPRYKVAKRGQDVALRCDPISGHVSLFWYQQALGQGPEFLTYFQNEAQLDKSGLPSDRFFAERPEGSVSTLKIQRTQQEDSAVYLCASSPFWTNTEAFFGQGTRLTVV.

This clone was observed a few times. CDR3 nucleotide sequence: TGCGCCAGCAGCCAAGATAAGGCCCTACGTTACACCTTC. As protein: CASSQDKALRYTF. The rearrangement uses TRBV4-1 and TRBJ1-2; D is unclear. Between the trimmed V and J ends, which lost 0 bases and 11 bases, there was a span of 13 bases. There are 13 residues in the CDR3. CDR1 is MGHRA and CDR2 is YSYEKL in the germline V gene.

This clone was detected only once. The chain has TRBV4-3 and TRBJ1-1; 8 positions match TRBD1. V was pared by 0 bases and J by 3 bases, with 3 bases of the junction left unmatched. This CDR3 has 15 residues. CDR1 is LGHNA, CDR2 YSLEER, per germline. The CDR3 is CASSQENRGDTEAFF. CDR3 DNA: TGCGCCAGCAGCCAAGAAAACAGGGGGGACACTGAAGCTTTCTTT.

The rearrangement joins TRBV6-6 to TRBJ2-1; 9 bases are a match to TRBD2. V gave up 6 bases and J gave up 3 bases; unmatched junction bases: 6. CDR1 and CDR2 (germline): MNHNY, SVGAGI (reference sequence). The CDR3 totals 15 residues. CDR3 amino acids: CASRAGLANYNEQFF. The CDR3, as DNA: TGTGCCAGCAGGGCGGGACTAGCAAACTACAATGAGCAGTTCTTC.

This chain uses TRBV18 with TRBJ1-1; TRBD1 matches 9 bases. Per the germline V gene, CDR1 is KGHSH and CDR2 is LQKENI. V shed 4 bases and J 3 bases; nucleotides not matched to a gene: 6. The CDR3 is made up of 15 amino acids. This CDR3 reads CASSLADRGDTEAFF. The CDR3 DNA reads TGTGCCAGCTCACTCGCGGACAGGGGCGACACTGAAGCTTTCTTT.

The DNA of the CDR3 is TGCGCCAGCAGCTTGGAGGCAGGGGGCACGGCTAATGAAAAACTGTTTTTT. Translating it yields CASSLEAGGTANEKLFF. The chain carries TRBV5-1 and TRBJ1-4, with 8 bases fitting TRBD1. The CDR3 length is 17 residues. V lost 0 bases, J lost 3 bases, and 7 bases stayed unmatched. CDR1 is SGHRS, CDR2 YFSETQ, per germline.

This clone turned up a few times. The chain employs TRBV18 and TRBJ2-7; TRBD1 matches at 7 bases. CDR3 length equals 14 residues. With V trimmed by 4 bases and J by 2 bases, 5 bases remained unmatched. Germline CDR1 KGHSH, CDR2 LQKENI. This chain's CDR3 is CASSLGTATYEQYF. CDR3 bases: TGTGCCAGCTCACTGGGGACAGCAACCTACGAGCAGTACTTC.

This clone occurred once. The genes are TRBV11-2 and TRBJ2-7; 10 bases are shared with TRBD1. V was clipped by 6 bases and J by 4 bases; unmatched bases: 6. Germline CDR1 SGHAT, CDR2 FQNNGV. This CDR3 is 14 amino acids long. As DNA, the CDR3 is TGTGCCAGCAGAAGGACAGGGGGGATATACGAGCAGTACTTC. Amino acid sequence: CASRRTGGIYEQYF.

V is TRBV7-2 and J is TRBJ1-1, with 12 bases lining up with TRBD1. Trimming at V came to 4 bases and at J to 7 bases, leaving 13 bases not matched to a gene. The CDR3 totals 17 residues. CDR1 and CDR2 (germline): SGHTA, FQGNSA. CDR3 nucleotide sequence: TGTGCCAGCAGCTCGTCGCAGGGACAGGGGGCTCTAGGTGAAGCTTTCTTT. This sequence encodes CASSSSQGQGALGEAFF.